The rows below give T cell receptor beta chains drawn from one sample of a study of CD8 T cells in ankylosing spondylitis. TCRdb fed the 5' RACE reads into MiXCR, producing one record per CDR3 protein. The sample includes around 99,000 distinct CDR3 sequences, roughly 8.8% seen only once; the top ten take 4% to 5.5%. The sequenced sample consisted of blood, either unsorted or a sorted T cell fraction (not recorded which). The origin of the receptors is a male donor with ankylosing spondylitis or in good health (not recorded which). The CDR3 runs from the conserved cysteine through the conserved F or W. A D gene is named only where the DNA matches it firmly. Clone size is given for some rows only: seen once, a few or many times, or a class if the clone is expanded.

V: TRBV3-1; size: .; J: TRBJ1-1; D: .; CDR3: CASSKAGTWTLNTEAFF; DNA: TGTGCCAGCAGCAAGGCGGGAACTTGGACACTGAACACTGAAGCTTTCTTT
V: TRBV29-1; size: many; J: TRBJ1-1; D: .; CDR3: CSVASGNTEAFF; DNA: TGCAGCGTTGCGTCTGGTAACACTGAAGCTTTCTTT
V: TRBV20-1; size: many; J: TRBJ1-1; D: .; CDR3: CSAREDGDTEAFF; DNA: TGCAGTGCTAGGGAGGACGGAGACACTGAAGCTTTCTTT
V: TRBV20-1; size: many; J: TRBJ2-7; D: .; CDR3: CSASLSGTSYEQYF; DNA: TGCAGTGCTAGCTTGTCGGGTACCTCCTACGAGCAGTACTTC
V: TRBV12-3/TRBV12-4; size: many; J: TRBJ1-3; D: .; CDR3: CASSTNRVGNTIYF; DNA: TGTGCCAGCAGCACAAACAGGGTCGGAAACACCATATATTTT
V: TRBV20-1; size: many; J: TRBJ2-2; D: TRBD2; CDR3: CSARSSGDGTGELFF; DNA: TGCAGTGCTAGATCCAGCGGGGATGGCACCGGGGAGCTGTTTTTT
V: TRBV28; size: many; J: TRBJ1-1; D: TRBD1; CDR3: CASSPLGTANTEAFF; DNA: TGTGCCAGCAGTCCACTAGGGACAGCTAACACTGAAGCTTTCTTT
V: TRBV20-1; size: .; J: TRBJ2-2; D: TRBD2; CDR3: CSARDRERGVNTGELFF; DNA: TGCAGTGCTAGAGACCGGGAGCGGGGGGTGAACACCGGGGAGCTGTTTTTT
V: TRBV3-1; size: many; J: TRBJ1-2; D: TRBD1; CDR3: CASGDRDRANYGYTF; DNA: TGTGCCAGTGGAGACAGGGACCGAGCTAACTATGGCTACACCTTC
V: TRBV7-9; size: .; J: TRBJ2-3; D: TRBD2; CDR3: CASSLDASGGTDTQYF; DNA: TGTGCCAGCAGCTTAGACGCTAGCGGGGGCACAGATACGCAGTATTTT
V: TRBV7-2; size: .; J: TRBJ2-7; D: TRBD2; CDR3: CASSWNSGGPTGEQYF; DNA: TGTGCCAGCAGCTGGAATAGCGGGGGGCCCACCGGCGAGCAGTACTTC
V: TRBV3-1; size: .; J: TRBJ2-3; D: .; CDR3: CASSQGGFTPQYF; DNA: TGTGCCAGCAGCCAAGGCGGATTTACACCTCAGTATTTT
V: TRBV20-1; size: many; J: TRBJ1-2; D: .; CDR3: CSAQMLDPPHGYTF; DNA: TGCAGTGCCCAAATGCTCGACCCCCCACATGGCTACACCTTC
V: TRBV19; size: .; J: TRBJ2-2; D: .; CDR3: CASTKGPIGATGELFF; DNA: TGTGCCAGTACCAAGGGACCCATTGGAGCCACCGGGGAGCTGTTTTTT
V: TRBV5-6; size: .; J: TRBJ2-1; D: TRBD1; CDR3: CASSRPGQGAYEQFF; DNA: TGTGCCAGCAGCCGACCGGGACAGGGGGCTTATGAGCAGTTCTTC
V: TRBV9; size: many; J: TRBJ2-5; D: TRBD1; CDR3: CASSPTRGRQGPETQYF; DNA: TGTGCCAGCAGCCCAACCCGAGGAAGACAGGGGCCGGAGACCCAGTACTTC
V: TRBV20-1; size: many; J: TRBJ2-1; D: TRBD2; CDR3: CSATTSGGSQFF; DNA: TGCAGTGCCACGACTAGCGGGGGGTCTCAGTTCTTC
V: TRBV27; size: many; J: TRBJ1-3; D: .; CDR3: CASMSLGGNTIYF; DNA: TGTGCCAGCATGAGCCTCGGGGGAAACACCATATATTTT
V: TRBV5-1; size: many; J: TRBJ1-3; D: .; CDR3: CASQQGPSGNTIYF; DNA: TGCGCCAGCCAACAGGGACCCTCTGGAAACACCATATATTTT
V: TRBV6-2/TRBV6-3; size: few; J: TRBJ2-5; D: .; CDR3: CASRVFSGTQETQYF; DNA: TGTGCCAGCAGAGTCTTTAGCGGAACCCAAGAGACCCAGTACTTC
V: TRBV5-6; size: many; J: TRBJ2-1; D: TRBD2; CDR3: CASSLTSGGRYEQFF; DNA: TGTGCCAGCAGCTTGACTAGCGGGGGACGGTATGAGCAGTTCTTC
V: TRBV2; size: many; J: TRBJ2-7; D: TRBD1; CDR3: CASSEGTGEPYEQYF; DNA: TGTGCCAGCAGTGAGGGGACAGGGGAACCCTACGAGCAGTACTTC
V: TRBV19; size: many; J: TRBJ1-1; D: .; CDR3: CASSTQRADNTEAFF; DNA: TGTGCCAGTAGTACGCAGAGGGCTGACAACACTGAAGCTTTCTTT
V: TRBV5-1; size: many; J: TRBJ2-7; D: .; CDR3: CASSLGWTPPSYEQYF; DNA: TGCGCCAGCAGCTTGGGATGGACACCCCCCTCCTACGAGCAGTACTTC
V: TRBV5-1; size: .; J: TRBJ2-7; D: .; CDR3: CASSLVGGYSYEQYF; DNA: TGCGCCAGCAGCTTGGTTGGGGGTTACTCCTACGAGCAGTACTTC
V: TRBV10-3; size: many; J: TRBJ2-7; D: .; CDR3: CAISESAYEQYF; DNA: TGTGCCATCAGTGAGTCGGCCTACGAGCAGTACTTC
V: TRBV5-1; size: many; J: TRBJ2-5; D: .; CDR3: CASSWGGGTRETQYF; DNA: TGCGCCAGCAGCTGGGGCGGGGGCACGAGGGAGACCCAGTACTTC
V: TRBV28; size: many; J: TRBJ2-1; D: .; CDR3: CASSPPAFSLLEQFF; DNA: TGTGCCAGCAGTCCCCCCGCGTTTTCTCTTCTCGAGCAGTTCTTC
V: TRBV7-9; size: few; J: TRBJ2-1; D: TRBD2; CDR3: CASGKRGQSSYNEQFF; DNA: TGTGCCAGCGGGAAGCGGGGGCAAAGCTCCTACAATGAGCAGTTCTTC
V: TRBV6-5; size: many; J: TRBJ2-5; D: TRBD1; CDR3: CASSSTPGQGETQYF; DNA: TGTGCCAGCAGTTCTACTCCGGGACAGGGGGAGACCCAGTACTTC
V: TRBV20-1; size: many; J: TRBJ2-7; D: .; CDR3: CSARDLGSEPPDEQYF; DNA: TGCAGTGCTAGAGACCTGGGGTCCGAGCCCCCCGACGAGCAGTACTTC
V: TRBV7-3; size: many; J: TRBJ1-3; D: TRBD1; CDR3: CASSLNSGGTGNTIYF; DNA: TGTGCCAGCAGCTTAAATTCAGGGGGTACTGGAAACACCATATATTTT
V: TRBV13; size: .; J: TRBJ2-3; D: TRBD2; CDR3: CASSSTSGLASADTQYF; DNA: TGTGCCAGCAGCTCCACCTCGGGACTAGCAAGCGCAGATACGCAGTATTTT
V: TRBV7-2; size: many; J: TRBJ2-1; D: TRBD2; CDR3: CASSLLLAGGPGNEQFF; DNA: TGTGCCAGCAGCTTGCTACTAGCGGGGGGGCCGGGGAATGAGCAGTTCTTC
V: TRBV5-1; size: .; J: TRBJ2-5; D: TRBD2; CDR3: CASTLGLVQETQYF; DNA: TGCGCCAGCACTCTGGGACTAGTTCAAGAGACCCAGTACTTC
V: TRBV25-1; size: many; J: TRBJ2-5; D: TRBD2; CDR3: CASQYGGGPRGETQYF; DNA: TGTGCCAGCCAATACGGGGGGGGCCCGAGGGGAGAGACCCAGTACTTC
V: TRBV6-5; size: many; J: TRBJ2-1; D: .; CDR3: CASSFRTTLAYNEQFF; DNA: TGTGCCAGCAGTTTCCGGACCACCCTGGCCTACAATGAGCAGTTCTTC
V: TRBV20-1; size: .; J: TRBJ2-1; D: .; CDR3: CCARGGQPYSYNEQFF; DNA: TGCTGTGCTAGAGGGGGACAACCATACTCCTACAATGAGCAGTTCTTC
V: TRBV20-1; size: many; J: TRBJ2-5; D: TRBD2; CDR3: CSAARGLADFGGETQYF; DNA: TGCAGTGCTGCACGCGGACTAGCGGACTTCGGCGGGGAGACCCAGTACTTC
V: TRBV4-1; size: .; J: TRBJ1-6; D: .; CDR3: CASSQEGVGRLNSPLHF; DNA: TGCGCCAGCAGCCAAGAAGGAGTGGGACGGCTTAATTCACCCCTCCACTTT
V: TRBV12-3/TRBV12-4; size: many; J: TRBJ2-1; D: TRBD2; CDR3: CASSPGLAGAGNEQFF; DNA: TGTGCCAGCAGTCCCGGACTAGCGGGGGCGGGGAATGAGCAGTTCTTC
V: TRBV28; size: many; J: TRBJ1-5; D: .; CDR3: CASSFEGQKPQHF; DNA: TGTGCCAGCAGTTTCGAGGGGCAGAAGCCCCAGCATTTT